This T cell receptor beta chain was observed in a study of spatial heterogeneity in lung cancer. Study context: Raw-read counts averaged over ten per unique TCR and UMI combination.

The study's findings and limits: Ubiquitous expanded tumor TCRs surfaced in blood more at resection than they did at follow-up.

A distinct unique molecular identifier was carried by each TCR cDNA molecule. TCRdb analysed the 5' RACE reads with MiXCR anew, one entry per CDR3 protein. The sample lists about 26,000 distinct CDR3 sequences, around 13% occurring once. The time point was: sample taken at primary tumor resection. Material for sequencing was whole RNA from tumor, nontumor lung or frozen PBMC, left unsorted. More than 70 TRACERx patients with early, untreated non-small cell lung cancer donated samples. Germline V lookup: CDR1 DFQATT, CDR2 SNEGSKA (reference sequence). V was shortened by 0 bases and J by 5 bases, with 7 bases between the two germline ends. CDR3 size: 12 residues. A note on this clonotype: The antigen remains undetermined.

The clonotype was recovered from a female donor with early-stage non-small cell lung cancer. The source was PBMCs, collected at surgery. The V call is TRBV20-1, the J call TRBJ1-1; D unresolved. The CDR3 region is CSAREPGTEAFF. The CDR3 nucleotides read TGCAGTGCTAGAGAGCCTGGGACTGAAGCTTTCTTT.